The rows below give T cell receptor beta chains drawn from one sample of a study of a mutant IDH1 vaccine in newly diagnosed glioma. Antigens of these TCRs are unknown. Clones were sequenced by immunoSEQ multiplex PCR, and TCRdb holds only the in-frame ones, with some missing. This sample carries 45,000 to 50,000 clones, 85% to 90% of them seen once, and the ten largest clones take more than 5%. This specimen was PBMCs, taken from a glioma patient whose treatment included an IDH1 peptide vaccine. These receptors came from a woman between 40 and 50 years old with glioma. The CDR3 runs from the conserved cysteine through the conserved F or W. Fields, in order: clone size, J gene, V gene, D gene, CDR3 DNA, CDR3 protein. D genes are given only for firm matches. The listing skips clone size in some rows; elsewhere it reads once, few, many or a size class.

.	TRBJ1-4	TRBV7-9	TRBD1	TGTGCCAGCAGCTTCGGGGGACAGAGGAATGAAAAACTGTTTTTT	CASSFGGQRNEKLFF
.	TRBJ1-4	TRBV7-9	.	TGTGCCAGCAGCCTACCACTCACACCAAACACAACTAATGAAAAACTGTTTTTT	CASSLPLTPNTTNEKLFF
.	TRBJ2-2	TRBV9	.	TGTGCCAGCAGGGCCCTGGGGACGGCGGCCGGGGAGCTGTTTTTT	CASRALGTAAGELFF
.	TRBJ2-7	TRBV9	.	TGTGCCAGCAGCCCGGGGGACGGTCCCTACGAGCAGTACTTC	CASSPGDGPYEQYF
.	TRBJ2-1	TRBV19	.	TGTGCCAGTAGGATTACCGGCGGGAATGAGCAGTTCTTC	CASRITGGNEQFF
.	TRBJ2-7	TRBV6-6	TRBD1	TGTGCCAGCAGGCAATGGACAGGACCCTACGAGCAGTACTTC	CASRQWTGPYEQYF
.	TRBJ1-2	TRBV6-1	TRBD1	TGTGCCAGCAGTGAACGACAGGGAGACTATGGCTACACCTTC	CASSERQGDYGYTF
.	TRBJ1-5	TRBV11-2	.	TGTGCCAGCAGCCAGACTAGTTCAATGGCCCAGCATTTT	CASSQTSSMAQHF
.	TRBJ2-1	TRBV27	TRBD2	TGTGCCAGCAGTTTAAGGCGGGGGAACAATGAGCAGTTCTTC	CASSLRRGNNEQFF
.	TRBJ1-4	TRBV7-9	.	TGTGCCAGCAGCCGATTGGCCGATAATGAAAAACTGTTTTTT	CASSRLADNEKLFF
.	TRBJ2-2	TRBV7-2	.	TGTGCCAGCAGTCGACCATCCAAAAGACAGAACACCGGGGAGCTGTTTTTT	CASSRPSKRQNTGELFF
.	TRBJ1-1	TRBV5-1	.	TGCGCCAGCAGCTTAGACAGCCTATACACTGAAGCTTTCTTT	CASSLDSLYTEAFF
few	TRBJ2-1	TRBV7-9	TRBD1	TGTGCCAGCAGCAGGGGACAGGGCGGAAATGAGCAGTTCTTC	CASSRGQGGNEQFF
.	TRBJ1-5	TRBV5-1	TRBD1	TGCGCCAGCAGCCCGGGACAGAATAGCAATCAGCCCCAGCATTTT	CASSPGQNSNQPQHF
.	TRBJ2-3	TRBV19	TRBD1	TGTGCCAGTAGTGGATTGGGACAGGGCCCTATTACGCAGTATTTT	CASSGLGQGPITQYF
.	TRBJ1-1	TRBV4-2	.	TGTGCCAGCAGCCAAGCTGCGGTCACTGAAGCTTTCTTT	CASSQAAVTEAFF
.	TRBJ2-5	TRBV7-2	TRBD2	TGTGCCAGCAGCTTAGTTCCTAGCGGGAGGGCTGGGGAGACCCAGTACTTC	CASSLVPSGRAGETQYF